This T cell receptor beta chain was recorded in a study of blood T cell repertoires in COVID-19. This CDR3 is built from 14 residues. V shed 6 bases, J shed 0 bases, and the junction held 4 bases outside the gene matches. Germline V gene data show CDR1 as MNHNY and CDR2 as SVGAGI (reference sequence). In the authors' workflow: How many nucleated cells were present was estimated from reference gene primer amplification. Sequencing used immunoSEQ multiplex PCR; TCRdb keeps in-frame clones, though not all of them. The V and J calls and clone size were taken over from that table, and D and trimming were inferred from the DNA. The sample shows about 140,000 clones, 84% of them seen only once.

This chain links TRBV6-6 with TRBJ1-1, with 7 bases identical to TRBD1. Sequencing used peripheral blood. The sequence was obtained from a human donor in a cohort sampled during active COVID-19. The CDR3 coding sequence is TGTGCCAGCAGGGACAGGACCATGAACACTGAAGCTTTCTTT. Amino acid sequence: CASRDRTMNTEAFF.